Below, 32 T cell receptor beta chains from the same sample are listed, as sequenced in a study of blood T cell repertoires in COVID-19. The assay was immunoSEQ multiplex PCR, and TCRdb's table has in-frame clones only and misses some. Here the sample spans some 54,000 clones, around nine tenths being singletons. Material for sequencing was peripheral blood. All receptors derive from an elderly man with active or convalescent COVID-19.

The V gene is TRBV19, the J gene TRBJ1-1, with 8 positions matching TRBD1. The CDR3 runs 15 residues. Germline V gene sequence: CDR1 LNHDA, CDR2 SQIVND (reference sequence). The junction had 8 bases not matched to a gene; V was cut back by 3 bases and J by 5 bases. In nucleotides, the CDR3 is TGTGCCAGTAGTATTCGGCAGGGGGCGCGGACTGAAGCTTTCTTT. Its translation: CASSIRQGARTEAFF.

The DNA of the CDR3 is TGTGCCAGCTATCAGCGGGACAGGGTGAACAATGAGCAGTTCTTC. This gives the protein CASYQRDRVNNEQFF. The V gene is TRBV28, the J gene TRBJ2-1, with 9 bases identical to TRBD1. Trimming removed 8 bases from V and 5 bases from J; junction bases left unmatched: 10. CDR3 length equals 15 residues. Germline values: CDR1 MDHEN, CDR2 SYDVKM.

The V gene is TRBV7-6, the J gene TRBJ2-7; 7 bases match TRBD2. CDR3 length equals 14 residues. Germline V gene data show CDR1 as SGHVS and CDR2 as FNYEAQ. Trimming at V came to 2 bases and at J to 0 bases, leaving 1 base not matched to a gene. The CDR3 protein is CASSLLAASYEQYF. CDR3 DNA sequence: TGTGCCAGCAGCTTACTAGCGGCCTCCTACGAGCAGTACTTC.

The chain joins TRBV6-6 to TRBJ2-1; tentatively, D is TRBD2 (6 bases). Trimming stripped 6 bases from V and 6 bases from J, with 21 bases between. Germline values: CDR1 MNHNY, CDR2 SVGAGI (reference sequence). The CDR3 contains 16 residues. The CDR3: CASRGTGLGFSNEQFF. The DNA of the CDR3 is TGTGCCAGCAGGGGTACGGGACTCGGCTTTAGCAATGAGCAGTTCTTC.

V is TRBV9 and J is TRBJ2-1; possible D gene TRBD1, 6 bases. Germline V gene lookup returns CDR1 SGDLS and CDR2 YYNGEE. The V end lost 6 bases, the J end lost 0 bases, and 10 bases lay between the germline ends. This CDR3 spans 14 amino acids. The CDR3 nucleotides read TGTGCCAGCAACACAGGGAGCTCCTACAATGAGCAGTTCTTC. This encodes CASNTGSSYNEQFF. The full variable domain, with the rest looked up from reference TRBV9 and TRBJ2-1, is DSGVTQTPKHLITATGQRVTLRCSPRSGDLSVYWYQQSLDQGLQFLIQYYNGEERAKGNILERFSAQQFPDLHSELNLSSLELGDSALYFCASNTGSSYNEQFFGPGTRLTVL.

The chain couples TRBV19 to TRBJ1-5; tentatively, D is TRBD1 (6 bases). V was clipped by 2 bases and J by 5 bases, with 13 bases between them. The length of the CDR3 is 15 residues. Germline V CDR1 and CDR2: LNHDA, SQIVND (reference sequence). CDR3 sequence (DNA): TGTGCCAGTAGTATATTGGAGGGGGGGGATCAGCCCCAGCATTTT. This gives the protein CASSILEGGDQPQHF.

This sequence joins TRBV30 and TRBJ1-1; D uncertain. The CDR3 contains 11 residues. Germline CDR1 and CDR2: GTSNPN and SVGIG (reference sequence). V was trimmed by 3 bases and J by 4 bases, leaving 6 bases between them. CDR3 DNA sequence: TGTGCCTGGAGGGAGTTCACTGAAGCTTTCTTT. Protein sequence: CAWREFTEAFF.

DNA for the CDR3: TGTGCCAGCAGGTCTACAGGGGCTGGTAATTCACCCCTCCACTTT. Amino acids: CASRSTGAGNSPLHF. This rearrangement joins TRBV7-9 to TRBJ1-6; 7 nucleotides agree with TRBD1. Trimming cost V 6 bases and J 6 bases; bases outside gene matches: 8. The CDR3 runs to 15 residues. CDR1 is SEHNR, CDR2 FQNEAQ, per germline (reference sequence).

This chain connects TRBV6-2 or TRBV6-3 to TRBJ2-5, with TRBD1 as a possible D gene (5 bases). V lost 4 bases, J lost 5 bases, and 14 bases lay in between. This CDR3 is 14 amino acids long. The germline gives CDR1 MNHEY, CDR2 SVGEGT. The CDR3 DNA is TGTGCCAGCAGTTGGACAAGAACCGGGGAGACCCAGTACTTC. Protein product: CASSWTRTGETQYF.

This sequence joins TRBV2 and TRBJ1-5; D not resolved. This CDR3 has 14 residues. V lost 6 bases, J lost 3 bases, and 12 bases lay in between. CDR1 is SNHLY, CDR2 FYNNEI, per germline. The DNA of the CDR3 is TGTGCCAGCAGCTCGGACTCTGTCAATCAGCCCCAGCATTTT. Amino acids: CASSSDSVNQPQHF.

This clone was found a few times. CDR3 nucleotide sequence: TGTGCCAGCAGCTTAGGGTACAGGGCGGTCTACGAGCAGTACTTC. This encodes CASSLGYRAVYEQYF. The chain recombines TRBV11-3 with TRBJ2-7; tentative D call: TRBD1 (6 bases). This CDR3 is built from 15 residues. The V gene's germline CDR1 is SGHNT and CDR2 YENEEA. With 1 base removed from V and 3 bases from J, the gap between germline ends came to 13 bases.

The chain has TRBV24-1 and TRBJ1-1; no clear D. Trimming stripped 2 bases from V and 0 bases from J, with 6 bases between. Per the germline V gene, CDR1 is KGHDR and CDR2 is SFDVKD. The CDR3 is 14 amino acids. DNA of the CDR3: TGTGCCACCAGTGATTCACTCATGAACACTGAAGCTTTCTTT. It yields the protein CATSDSLMNTEAFF.

The sample holds one count of this clone. The V call is TRBV7-2, the J call TRBJ1-1, with D unresolved. This CDR3 region has 14 residues. The V gene lost 2 bases and the J gene lost 0 bases, with 7 bases spanning the gap. CDR1 and CDR2 (germline): SGHTA, FQGNSA. CDR3: CASSLMGVNTEAFF. DNA for the CDR3: TGTGCCAGCAGCTTAATGGGAGTGAACACTGAAGCTTTCTTT.

There are a few counts of this clone. The rearrangement links TRBV6-6 to TRBJ2-2, with 8 bases fitting TRBD1. From germline, CDR1 is MNHNY and CDR2 SVGAGI (reference sequence). V lost 5 bases and J lost 1; bases outside the gene matches: 12. The CDR3 length is 18 residues. The CDR3 region is CASSPTLRQGLNTGELFF. The CDR3 DNA reads TGTGCCAGCAGTCCGACCCTCAGACAGGGGTTGAACACCGGGGAGCTGTTTTTT.

The genes are TRBV4-3 and TRBJ1-1, with a weak D call TRBD1 (6 bases). The CDR3 has 14 residues. The V end lost 2 bases, the J end lost 0 bases, and 7 bases lay between the germline ends. Germline CDR1 and CDR2: LGHNA and YSLEER. The CDR3 loop reads CASSQQGMNTEAFF. The DNA of the CDR3 is TGCGCCAGCAGCCAACAGGGGATGAACACTGAAGCTTTCTTT.

The gene calls are TRBV30 and TRBJ1-4, with 7 bases fitting TRBD1. The V segment lost 4 bases and the J segment 7 bases; nucleotides outside the gene matches: 6. The CDR3 totals 13 residues. The V gene's germline CDR1 is GTSNPN and CDR2 SVGIG (reference sequence). CDR3 DNA: TGTGCCTGGAAAAGGGGGCTCGGTGAAAAACTGTTTTTT. As protein: CAWKRGLGEKLFF. Filled out from reference TRBV30 and TRBJ1-4, the complete variable domain reads SQTIHQWPATLVQPVGSPLSLECTVEGTSNPNLYWYRQAAGRGLQLLFYSVGIGQISSEVPQNLSASRPQDRQFILSSKKLLLSDSGFYLCAWKRGLGEKLFFGSGTQLSVL.

The rearrangement uses TRBV5-1 and TRBJ2-1; 7 positions match TRBD2. J gave up 5 bases and V 0 bases, and 5 bases lay outside the gene matches. CDR1 SGHRS and CDR2 YFSETQ come from the germline V gene. The CDR3 is 15 residues long. CDR3 sequence: CASSLDLAADNEQFF. In nucleotides, the CDR3 is TGCGCCAGCAGCTTGGATCTAGCGGCCGACAATGAGCAGTTCTTC. Full variable domain (outside the CDR3, taken from reference TRBV5-1 and TRBJ2-1): KAGVTQTPRYLIKTRGQQVTLSCSPISGHRSVSWYQQTPGQGLQFLFEYFSETQRNKGNFPGRFSGRQFSNSRSEMNVSTLELGDSALYLCASSLDLAADNEQFFGPGTRLTVL.

V gene TRBV7-2 combines with J gene TRBJ1-1; possibly TRBD1 for D (5 bases). The CDR3 is made up of 15 amino acids. Germline V gene lookup returns CDR1 SGHTA and CDR2 FQGNSA. Trimming shortened V by 6 bases and J by 4 bases, and 18 bases separated the two germline ends. Written as DNA, the CDR3 is TGTGCCAGCAGTTACGAATCCAGGGTTAGCACTGAAGCTTTCTTT. Protein: CASSYESRVSTEAFF.

The J gene is TRBJ1-3, the V gene TRBV30; 8 nucleotides agree with TRBD1. The CDR3 extends over 17 amino acids. CDR1 is GTSNPN and CDR2 is SVGIG in the germline V gene (reference sequence). The trim removed 2 bases at V and 0 bases at J, leaving 9 bases unmatched. The CDR3, as DNA: TGTGCCTGGAGTCTCAGGACAGGGATTTCCTCTGGAAACACCATATATTTT. Translated: CAWSLRTGISSGNTIYF.

The chain uses TRBV10-2 and TRBJ1-4; 7 nucleotides line up with TRBD1. V lost 5 bases and J lost 6; bases outside the gene matches: 12. Per germline, CDR1 WSHSY and CDR2 SAAADI. CDR3 length: 16 amino acids. For the CDR3, the DNA is TGCGCCAGCAGTCATCTCGGGACAGATGGGGATGAAAAACTGTTTTTT. This sequence encodes CASSHLGTDGDEKLFF.

This clone was seen only a few times. CDR3 region: CASSPADRAGYEQYF. CDR3 in DNA: TGTGCCAGCAGTCCCGCGGACAGGGCCGGCTACGAGCAGTACTTC. The V and J genes are TRBV28 and TRBJ2-7, with TRBD1 matching over 8 bases. From germline, CDR1 is MDHEN and CDR2 SYDVKM. This CDR3 has 15 residues. V gave up 5 bases and J gave up 3 bases; unmatched junction bases: 9.

The chain is built from TRBV6-5 and TRBJ2-7; TRBD1 is a possible D gene (5 bases). This CDR3 region has 14 residues. V was shortened by 5 bases and J by 2 bases, with 13 bases between the two germline ends. CDR1 and CDR2 from the germline V gene are MNHEY and SVGAGI. The CDR3 coding sequence is TGTGCCAGCAGTCCCCCGACAGTCCCCTACGAGCAGTACTTC. Encoded protein: CASSPPTVPYEQYF.

The V and J genes are TRBV2 and TRBJ2-5; tentative D call: TRBD2 (6 bases). There are 13 residues in the CDR3. CDR1 is SNHLY and CDR2 is FYNNEI in the germline V gene. V shed 6 bases and J shed 7 bases, with 15 bases lying between them. CDR3 loop: CASSAPGDMTQYF. DNA of the CDR3: TGTGCCAGCAGCGCCCCGGGGGATATGACCCAGTACTTC. The whole variable domain, remainder taken from reference TRBV2 and TRBJ2-5, is EPEVTQTPSHQVTQMGQEVILRCVPISNHLYFYWYRQILGQKVEFLVSFYNNEISEKSEIFDDQFSVERPDGSNFTLKIRSTKLEDSAMYFCASSAPGDMTQYFGPGTRLLVL.

The rearrangement links TRBV30 to TRBJ1-6, with D maybe TRBD1 (6 bases). Trimming took off 2 bases at V and 10 bases at J, with 18 bases between the two ends. This CDR3 has 15 residues. Germline V gene data show CDR1 as GTSNPN and CDR2 as SVGIG (reference sequence). Written as DNA, the CDR3 is TGTGCCTGGAGTCCACAGGGTGCAAGAGGATCACCCCTCCACTTT. It specifies CAWSPQGARGSPLHF.

Written as DNA, the CDR3 is TGCGCCAGCAGCCAAGGTCGGGGGGGGAGGTATGGCTACACCTTC. Translating it yields CASSQGRGGRYGYTF. V and J are TRBV4-1 and TRBJ1-2, with TRBD1 as a possible D gene (5 bases). The CDR3 has 15 residues. The ends were cut back, 1 base at V and 5 bases at J, with 14 bases in the middle. Germline V CDR1 and CDR2: MGHRA, YSYEKL.

V gene TRBV9 combines with J gene TRBJ1-5, with 7 bases identical to TRBD1. The CDR3 spans 16 residues. The germline gives CDR1 SGDLS, CDR2 YYNGEE. Losses at the gene ends were 0 bases for V and 5 bases for J; bases not matched to a gene: 8. CDR3 bases: TGTGCCAGCAGCGTAGCCCCTGACAGGGAGGATCAGCCCCAGCATTTT. This sequence encodes CASSVAPDREDQPQHF.

The chain is built from TRBV5-1 and TRBJ2-7, with 12 bases aligning to TRBD2. V lost 0 bases and J lost 6; bases outside the gene matches: 1. This CDR3 is built from 14 residues. Germline V lookup: CDR1 SGHRS, CDR2 YFSETQ. CDR3 amino acids: CASSLGTSGVEQYF. CDR3 DNA: TGCGCCAGCAGCTTGGGGACTAGCGGGGTCGAGCAGTACTTC.

The rearrangement joins TRBV5-1 to TRBJ2-7; 9 bases agree with TRBD2. The length of the CDR3 is 14 residues. CDR1 and CDR2 from the germline V gene are SGHRS and YFSETQ. V trimming: 4 bases; J trimming: 4 bases; junction bases outside the gene matches: 6. The chain's CDR3 is CASSQTSGRYEQYF. The CDR3 region has the DNA TGCGCCAGCAGCCAGACTAGCGGTCGTTACGAGCAGTACTTC.

The rearrangement links TRBV6-5 to TRBJ2-5, with 7 bases fitting TRBD1. The CDR3 loop spans 13 amino acids. Germline assignment: CDR1 MNHEY and CDR2 SVGAGI. J lost 5 bases, V lost 4 bases, and 4 bases had no gene match. CDR3 in amino acids: CASSSTGRETQYF. DNA for the CDR3: TGTGCCAGCAGTTCGACAGGGCGGGAGACCCAGTACTTC.

V gene TRBV6-1 combines with J gene TRBJ1-2, with TRBD1 as a possible D gene (5 bases). The CDR3 is 15 residues long. Looked up from germline, CDR1 is MNHNS and CDR2 is SASEGT. V lost 3 bases to trimming and J lost 2 bases, with 13 bases between them. This CDR3 reads CASSEGRGPNYGYTF. In DNA form, the CDR3 reads TGTGCCAGCAGTGAGGGTAGGGGCCCAAACTATGGCTACACCTTC.

This clone was seen just once. This chain joins TRBV28 and TRBJ2-7, with 8 bases identical to TRBD1. J lost 2 bases, V lost 1 base, and 7 bases had no gene match. This CDR3 contains 16 residues. Per germline, CDR1 MDHEN and CDR2 SYDVKM. The CDR3 loop reads CASSLYWTGRTYEQYF. The CDR3 DNA is TGTGCCAGCAGTTTATACTGGACAGGGAGGACCTACGAGCAGTACTTC.

CDR3 DNA: TGTGCCAGCACCCCGACTAGCGGGGCCCTCCAAGAGACCCAGTACTTC. Translation: CASTPTSGALQETQYF. The chain links TRBV28 to TRBJ2-5; TRBD2 matches at 11 bases. The CDR3 contains 16 residues. Germline CDR1 MDHEN, CDR2 SYDVKM. The junction had 8 bases not matched to a gene; V was cut back by 7 bases and J by 1 base.